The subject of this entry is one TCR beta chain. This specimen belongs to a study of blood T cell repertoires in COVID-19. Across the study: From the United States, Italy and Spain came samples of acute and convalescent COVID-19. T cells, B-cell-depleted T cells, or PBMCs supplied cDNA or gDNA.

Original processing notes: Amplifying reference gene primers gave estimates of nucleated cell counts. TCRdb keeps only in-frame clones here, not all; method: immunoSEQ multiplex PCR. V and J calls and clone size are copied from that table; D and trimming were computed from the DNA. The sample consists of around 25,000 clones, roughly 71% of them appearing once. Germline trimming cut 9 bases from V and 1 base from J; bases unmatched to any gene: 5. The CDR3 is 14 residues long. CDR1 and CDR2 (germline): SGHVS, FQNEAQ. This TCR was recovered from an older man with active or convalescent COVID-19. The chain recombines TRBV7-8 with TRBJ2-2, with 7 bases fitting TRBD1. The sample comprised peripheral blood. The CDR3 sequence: CASRDRLNTGELFF. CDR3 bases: TGTGCCAGTCGGGACAGACTGAACACCGGGGAGCTGTTTTTT.